These 13 T cell receptor beta chains were sequenced from one sample in a study of CD8+ T cells in alopecia areata. cDNA prepared by RNA extraction and subsequent reverse transcription served as the template for sequencing. Method: immunoSEQ multiplex PCR; TCRdb's copy keeps in-frame clones and lacks some. Of around 300,000 clones listed, 60% are singletons. Treatment meaning: oral pan-JAK inhibitor, 5-10 mg twice daily. This specimen consisted of CD4+ T cells sorted from blood, obtained around week 54, from a patient treated with tofacitinib. These receptors all come from a human donor with alopecia areata.

The CDR3 region is CSPTGGLAGANTDTQYF. The DNA for the CDR3 is TGCAGCCCAACGGGGGGATTAGCGGGGGCCAACACAGATACGCAGTATTTT. The chain carries TRBV29-1 and TRBJ2-3, with 9 bases matching TRBD2. CDR1 and CDR2 (germline): SQVTM, ANQGSEA. The CDR3 has 17 residues. J lost 2 bases, V lost 8 bases, and 17 bases had no gene match.

For this clone: Other DNA sequences within the sample encode an identical CDR3. This rearrangement joins TRBV5-1 to TRBJ2-5; 10 nucleotides line up with TRBD2. Germline loops: CDR1 SGHRS, CDR2 YFSETQ. Losses at the gene ends were 0 bases for V and 1 base for J; bases not matched to a gene: 0. The CDR3 covers 15 residues. DNA of the CDR3: TGCGCCAGCAGCTTGGGACTAGCGGGCCAAGAGACCCAGTACTTC. The encoded protein is CASSLGLAGQETQYF.

The genes are TRBV19 and TRBJ2-2; TRBD2 is a possible D gene (5 bases). This CDR3 spans 13 amino acids. Trimming removed 11 bases at V and 3 bases at J, with 13 bases between. CDR1 and CDR2 (germline): LNHDA, SQIVND (reference sequence). Written as DNA, the CDR3 is TGTGCCTCCCAGCGGCACTACACCGGGGAGCTGTTTTTT. It specifies CASQRHYTGELFF.

The genes are TRBV6-5 and TRBJ1-2; TRBD1 might be the D (6 bases). Germline values: CDR1 MNHEY, CDR2 SVGAGI. The CDR3 runs 14 residues. V was clipped by 5 bases and J by 7 bases, with 17 bases between them. The CDR3 is CASSTGFAKSGYTF. The CDR3, as DNA: TGTGCCAGCAGTACAGGGTTCGCCAAGAGTGGCTACACCTTC.

V and J are TRBV6-5 and TRBJ2-2; D is undetermined. CDR1 is MNHEY, CDR2 SVGAGI, per germline. Trimming took 4 bases from V and 3 from J, leaving 9 bases between them. The CDR3 runs to 14 residues. The CDR3 DNA reads as TGTGCCAGCAGTTTGCACAGATACACCGGGGAGCTGTTTTTT. Protein: CASSLHRYTGELFF.

This clone was seen more than once but under ten times. The genes are TRBV23-1 and TRBJ1-1, with D uncertain. TRBV23-1 is recorded as an ORF, its role being uncertain. The length of the CDR3 is 15 residues. The germline V and J ends were trimmed by 7 bases and 1 base, with 16 bases remaining between them. CDR3 in DNA: TGCGCCAGCACCCCTCGGAGAGACGGGAACACTGAAGCTTTCTTT. It specifies CASTPRRDGNTEAFF.

J is TRBJ1-1 and V is TRBV7-2; possible D gene TRBD1, 6 bases. The CDR3 sequence is 14 residues long. CDR1 SGHTA and CDR2 FQGNSA come from the germline V gene. Trimming cost V 4 bases and J 4 bases, with 13 bases left between them. The CDR3 reads CASSWGQSGTEAFF. The CDR3 nucleotides read TGTGCCAGCAGCTGGGGACAATCAGGCACTGAAGCTTTCTTT. The entire variable domain, with the rest obtained from reference TRBV7-2 and TRBJ1-1, is as follows: GAGVSQSPSNKVTEKGKDVELRCDPISGHTALYWYRQSLGQGLEFLIYFQGNSAPDKSGLPSDRFSAERTGGSVSTLTIQRTQQEDSAVYLCASSWGQSGTEAFFGQGTRLTVV.

The chain links TRBV11-2 to TRBJ1-1; D is perhaps TRBD1 (5 bases). The CDR3 spans 13 residues. The V end was cut by 5 bases, the J end by 1 base, with 8 bases between. Per the germline V gene, CDR1 is SGHAT and CDR2 is FQNNGV. The CDR3 sequence: CASSRTQNTEAFF. The DNA for the CDR3 is TGTGCCAGCAGCCGGACACAGAACACTGAAGCTTTCTTT.

This clone was detected only once. The chain couples TRBV9 to TRBJ2-1; D perhaps matches TRBD1 (6 bases). V lost 4 bases, J lost 0 bases, and 8 bases lay in between. The germline V gene has CDR1 SGDLS and CDR2 YYNGEE. The CDR3 is 14 amino acids. The CDR3 reads CASSPQGSYNEQFF. CDR3 DNA sequence: TGTGCCAGCAGCCCACAGGGCTCCTACAATGAGCAGTTCTTC.

In DNA, the CDR3 is TGCAGCGTATCGACAGGGAGGGAGACCCAGTACTTC. Amino acid sequence: CSVSTGRETQYF. The V and J genes are TRBV29-1 and TRBJ2-5; tentative D call: TRBD1 (7 bases). CDR1 and CDR2 (germline): SQVTM, ANQGSEA. V was cut by 6 bases and J by 5 bases, with 13 bases left in between. The CDR3 covers 12 residues.

Details on this clone: The same CDR3 is also encoded by other DNA sequences in this sample. V and J are TRBV7-2 and TRBJ2-7; TRBD1 matches 8 bases. The trim removed 5 bases at V and 0 bases at J, leaving 3 bases unmatched. There are 14 residues in the CDR3. The germline gives CDR1 SGHTA, CDR2 FQGNSA. The CDR3 sequence is CASSPDRVSYEQYF. Written as DNA, the CDR3 is TGTGCCAGCAGCCCGGACAGGGTCTCCTACGAGCAGTACTTC.

The V call is TRBV29-1, the J call TRBJ2-7, with 10 bases lining up with TRBD1. The CDR3 spans 13 residues. CDR1 and CDR2 from the germline V gene are SQVTM and ANQGSEA. Unmatched junction bases numbered 4, after V lost 6 bases and J lost 2 bases. The DNA of the CDR3 is TGCAGCGTGTGGGACAGGGGTCCCTACGAGCAGTACTTC. Residues: CSVWDRGPYEQYF.

The chain has TRBV7-2 and TRBJ2-5; D possibly uses TRBD1 or TRBD2 (5 bases each). The germline V gene encodes CDR1 SGHTA and CDR2 FQGNSA. V was clipped by 4 bases and J by 5 bases, with 14 bases between them. The CDR3 runs 14 residues. Here the CDR3 DNA reads TGTGCCAGCAGCTGGAGACGGGGCCGGGAGACCCAGTACTTC. Protein: CASSWRRGRETQYF.